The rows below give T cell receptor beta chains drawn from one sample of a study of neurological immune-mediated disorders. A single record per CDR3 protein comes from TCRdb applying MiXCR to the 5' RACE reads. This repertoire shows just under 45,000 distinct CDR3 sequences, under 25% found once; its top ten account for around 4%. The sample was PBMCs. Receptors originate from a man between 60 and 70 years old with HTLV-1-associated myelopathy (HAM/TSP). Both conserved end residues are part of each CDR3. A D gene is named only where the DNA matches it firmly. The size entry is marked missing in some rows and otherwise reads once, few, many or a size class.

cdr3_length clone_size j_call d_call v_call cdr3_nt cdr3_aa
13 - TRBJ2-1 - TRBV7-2 TGTGCCAGCAGCCGTGACAGATACAATGAGCCGTTCTTC CASSRDRYNEPFF
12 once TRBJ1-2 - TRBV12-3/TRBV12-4 TGTGCCAGCAGTTTGGCAGGGGTCGGCTACACCTTC CASSLAGVGYTF
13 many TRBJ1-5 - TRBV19 TGTGCCAGTAGTATCTCGGGGAAGTTACCCCAGCATTTT CASSISGKLPQHF
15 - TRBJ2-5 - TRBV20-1 TGCAGTGCTAGTCTGACGACAGGATCTGAAGAGACCCAGTACTTC CSASLTTGSEETQYF
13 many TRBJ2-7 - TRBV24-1 TGTGCCACCAGCCAGGACAGTCTGAACGAGCAGTACTTC CATSQDSLNEQYF
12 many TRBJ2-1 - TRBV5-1 TGCGCCAGCAGCCAGTCAATGGATGAGCAGTTCTTC CASSQSMDEQFF
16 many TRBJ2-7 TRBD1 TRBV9 TGTGCCAGCAGTTACATTACCAGGCAGGGGGACTACGAGCAGTACTTC CASSYITRQGDYEQYF
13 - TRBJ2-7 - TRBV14 TGTGCCAGCAGTCGGCAGGGGATGCACGAGCAGTACTTC CASSRQGMHEQYF
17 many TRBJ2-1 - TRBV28 TGTGCCAGCAGCTCGAGCGGAGGAGGGGCGGGCTACAATGAGCAGTTCTTC CASSSSGGGAGYNEQFF
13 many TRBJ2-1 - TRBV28 TGTGCCAGCAGCAGCGGATACTACAATGAGCAGTTCTTC CASSSGYYNEQFF
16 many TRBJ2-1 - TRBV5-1 TGCGCCAGCAGCCCCCTGAACTCGGCAGCCGACAATGAGCAGTTCTTC CASSPLNSAADNEQFF
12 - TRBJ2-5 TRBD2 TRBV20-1 TGCAGTGCTGGGACTAGCGCCGAGACCCAGTACTTC CSAGTSAETQYF
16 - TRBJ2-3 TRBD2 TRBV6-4 TGTGCCAGCAGTGACTTTCACGGGGGGGGCACAGATACGCAGTATTTT CASSDFHGGGTDTQYF
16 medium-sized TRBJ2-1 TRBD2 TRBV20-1 TGCAGTGCCACTAGGCGTTTAGCGGGAACCTACAATGAGCAGTTCTTC CSATRRLAGTYNEQFF
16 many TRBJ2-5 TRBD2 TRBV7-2 TGTGCCAGCAGCTTAGCGGGCCGACTAGCGGGAGAGACCCAGTACTTC CASSLAGRLAGETQYF
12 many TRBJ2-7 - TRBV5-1 TGCGCCAGCAGCTACAGGGTCAACGAGCAGTACTTC CASSYRVNEQYF
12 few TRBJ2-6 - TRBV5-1 TGCGCCAGCAGCCCTCTAGGCAACGTCCTGACTTTC CASSPLGNVLTF
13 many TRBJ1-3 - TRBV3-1 TGTGCCAGCAGCCAAGCGTTGGAGAGCACCATATATTTT CASSQALESTIYF
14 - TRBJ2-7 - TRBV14 TGTGCCAGCAGCCAAGAGGTTCGGGGAGCCGAGCAGTACTTC CASSQEVRGAEQYF
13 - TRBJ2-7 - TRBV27 TGTGCCAGCAGTTTGTTCAGCTCCTACGAGCAGTACTTC CASSLFSSYEQYF
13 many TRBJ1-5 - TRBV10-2 TGCGCCAGCAGTGAGCAGAATCATCAGCCCCAGCATTTT CASSEQNHQPQHF
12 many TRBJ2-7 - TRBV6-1 TGTGCCAGCAGTGAAGCGGGATACGAGCAGTACTTC CASSEAGYEQYF
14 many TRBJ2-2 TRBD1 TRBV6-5 TGTGCCAGCGGCTACCAGGGGGCGGACGGGGAGCTGTTTTTT CASGYQGADGELFF
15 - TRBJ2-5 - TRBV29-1 TGCAGTGCTAGAGATGGGGGCCGTATGCAAGAGACCCAGTACTTC CSARDGGRMQETQYF
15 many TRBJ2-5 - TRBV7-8 TGTGCCAGCAGCCCGGATTTGGACAAAAAGGAGACCCAGTACTTC CASSPDLDKKETQYF
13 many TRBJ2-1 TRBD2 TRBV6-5 TGTGCCAGCAGTCACGGGGGGTCCAATGAGCAGTTCTTC CASSHGGSNEQFF
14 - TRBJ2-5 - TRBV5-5 TGTGCCAGCAGCGACTACGGGGGAGGAGAGACCCAGTACTTC CASSDYGGGETQYF
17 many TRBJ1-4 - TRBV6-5 TGTGCCAGCAGTTACTCCCCCCCCACAGGGTCGACTGAAAAACTGTTTTTT CASSYSPPTGSTEKLFF
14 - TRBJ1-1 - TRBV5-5 TGTGCCAGCAGCTTGGTAGCTCAAACGGGTGAAGCTTTCTTT CASSLVAQTGEAFF
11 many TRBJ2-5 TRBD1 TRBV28 TGTGCCACCGACAGGGGGGAGACCCAGTACTTC CATDRGETQYF
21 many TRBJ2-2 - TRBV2 TGTGCCAGCAGTGAATCGATGATTAAAGGGGGCTACACGGGAGAAGCCGGGGAGCTGTTTTTT CASSESMIKGGYTGEAGELFF
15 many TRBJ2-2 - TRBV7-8 TGTGCCAGCAGCTTACTCCAGGCGTTCACCGGGGAGCTGTTTTTT CASSLLQAFTGELFF
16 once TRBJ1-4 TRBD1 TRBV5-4 TGTGCCAGCAGCTTGGACGGACAGGGTTTGTTTGGAAAACTGTTTTTT CASSLDGQGLFGKLFF
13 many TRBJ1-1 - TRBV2 TGTGCCAGCAGTGGAGGGTCAGGGTTGAGGGCTTTCTTT CASSGGSGLRAFF
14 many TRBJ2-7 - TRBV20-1 TGCAGTGCTAGAGCACGCGGTAGCTCCTACGAGCAGTACTTC CSARARGSSYEQYF
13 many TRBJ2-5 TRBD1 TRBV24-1 TGTGCCACCAGTGACTATAGGGGGCAGGCCCAGTACTTC CATSDYRGQAQYF
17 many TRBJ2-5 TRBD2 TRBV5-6 TGTGCCAGCAGCTCCTCCCTCCGGCTAGCGGGAAGGGAGACCCAGTACTTC CASSSSLRLAGRETQYF
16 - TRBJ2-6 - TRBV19 TGTGCCAGTAGTATCGACCGGTCGTCTGGGGCCAACGTCCTGACTTTC CASSIDRSSGANVLTF
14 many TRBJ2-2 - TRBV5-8 TGTGCCAGCAGCTTGATAGGGGACACCGGGGAGCTGTTTTTT CASSLIGDTGELFF
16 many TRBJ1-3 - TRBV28 TGTGCCAGCACCCCTGGGGGGTTAACCTCTGGAAACACCATATATTTT CASTPGGLTSGNTIYF
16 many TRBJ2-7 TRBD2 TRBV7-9 TGTGCCAGCAGCTTACTGGCGGGAGGCCTTTCCTACGAGCAGTACTTC CASSLLAGGLSYEQYF
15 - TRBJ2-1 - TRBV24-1 TGTGCCACCAGTGATTTGTTAAGCGAGGACAATGAGCAGTTCTTC CATSDLLSEDNEQFF
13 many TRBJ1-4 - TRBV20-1 TGCAGTGCTAGACAGAAGGCTAATGAAAAACTGTTTTTT CSARQKANEKLFF
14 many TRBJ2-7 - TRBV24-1 TGTGCCACCAGTGACCCCTCGACAGGATACGAGCAGTACTTC CATSDPSTGYEQYF
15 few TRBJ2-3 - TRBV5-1 TGCGCCAGCAGCTTGCGGGGCCCCTACACAGATACGCAGTATTTT CASSLRGPYTDTQYF
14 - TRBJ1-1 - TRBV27 TGTGCCAGCAGTTTATCAGGGCATGGCTCTGAAGCTTACTTT CASSLSGHGSEAYF
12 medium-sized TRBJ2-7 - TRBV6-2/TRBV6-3 TGTGCCAGCAGTTGGGGGGCCTACGAGCAGTACTTC CASSWGAYEQYF
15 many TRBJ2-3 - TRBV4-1 TGCGCCAGCAGCCAAGATCTTTGGCCGACAGATACGCAGTATTTT CASSQDLWPTDTQYF
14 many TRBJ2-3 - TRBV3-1 TGTGCCAGCAGCCAATCCGAGACGGCAGATACGCAGTATTTT CASSQSETADTQYF
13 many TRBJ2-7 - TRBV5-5 TGTGCCAGCAGCTCAGAGGGTACCTACGAGCAGTACTTC CASSSEGTYEQYF
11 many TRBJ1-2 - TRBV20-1 TGCAGTGCTAGAGGGGGTTATGGCTACACCTTC CSARGGYGYTF
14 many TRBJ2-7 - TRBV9 TGTGCCAGCAGCGTACATCACAGCTCCTACGAGCAGTACTTC CASSVHHSSYEQYF
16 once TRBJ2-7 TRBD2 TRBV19 TGTGCCAGTAGTAGGGATCCTAGCGGGAGGAGTCACGAGCAGTACTTC CASSRDPSGRSHEQYF